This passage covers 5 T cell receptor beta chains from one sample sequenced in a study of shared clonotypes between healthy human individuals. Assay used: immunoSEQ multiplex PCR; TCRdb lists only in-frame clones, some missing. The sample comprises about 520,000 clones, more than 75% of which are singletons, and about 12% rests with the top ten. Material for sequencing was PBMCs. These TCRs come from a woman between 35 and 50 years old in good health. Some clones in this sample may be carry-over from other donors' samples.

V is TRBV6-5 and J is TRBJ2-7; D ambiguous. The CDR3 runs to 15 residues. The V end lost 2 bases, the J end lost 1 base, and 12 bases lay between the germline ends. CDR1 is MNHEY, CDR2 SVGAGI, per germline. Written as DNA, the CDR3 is TGTGCCAGCAGTTACGGTGCTAGTCCTTCCTACGAGCAGTACTTC. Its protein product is CASSYGASPSYEQYF.

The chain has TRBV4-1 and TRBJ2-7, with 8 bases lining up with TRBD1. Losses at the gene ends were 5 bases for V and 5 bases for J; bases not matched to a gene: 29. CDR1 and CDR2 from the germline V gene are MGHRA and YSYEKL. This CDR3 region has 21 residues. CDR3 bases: TGCGCCAGCAGCTTCCACCGCACAAAGGACAGGGTAAAGGGATCCGGCAACGAGCAGTACTTC. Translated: CASSFHRTKDRVKGSGNEQYF.

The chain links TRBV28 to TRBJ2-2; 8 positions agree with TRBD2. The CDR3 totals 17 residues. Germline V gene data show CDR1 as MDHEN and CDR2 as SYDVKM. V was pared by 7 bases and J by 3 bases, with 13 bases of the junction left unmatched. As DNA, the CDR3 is TGTGCCAGCACCCCCCGGGGGGGGCGGGAGTACACCGGGGAGCTGTTTTTT. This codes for CASTPRGGREYTGELFF.

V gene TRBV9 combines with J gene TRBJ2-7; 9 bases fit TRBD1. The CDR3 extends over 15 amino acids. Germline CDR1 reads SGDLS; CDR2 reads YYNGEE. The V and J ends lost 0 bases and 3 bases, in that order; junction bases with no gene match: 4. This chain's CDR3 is CASSVEGGQGYEQYF. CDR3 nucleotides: TGTGCCAGCAGCGTAGAGGGGGGACAGGGCTACGAGCAGTACTTC. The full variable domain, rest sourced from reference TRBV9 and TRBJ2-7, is DSGVTQTPKHLITATGQRVTLRCSPRSGDLSVYWYQQSLDQGLQFLIQYYNGEERAKGNILERFSAQQFPDLHSELNLSSLELGDSALYFCASSVEGGQGYEQYFGPGTRLTVT.

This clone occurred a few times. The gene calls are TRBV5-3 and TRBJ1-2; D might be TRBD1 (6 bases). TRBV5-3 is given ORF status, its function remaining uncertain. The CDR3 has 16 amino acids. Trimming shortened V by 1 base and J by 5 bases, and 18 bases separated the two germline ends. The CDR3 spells CARSLSFCQGSYGYTF. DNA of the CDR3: TGTGCCAGAAGCTTGTCATTTTGTCAGGGGAGTTATGGCTACACCTTC.